What follows are 10 T cell receptor beta chains derived from one specimen sequenced in a study of metastatic and nonmetastatic thyroid tumors. TCRdb re-called clones via MiXCR from the PCR reads. The data contain over 30,000 clones, 7% to 9% of them singletons. Until they underwent thyroid surgery, no patient had received any treatment. Material: blood. These receptors were collected from a female donor with papillary thyroid cancer or a benign thyroid nodule (not recorded which). Some clones in this sample may be carry-over from other donors' samples.

In this sample, this clone turned up many times. The chain carries TRBV5-1 and TRBJ2-3; D might be TRBD1 (8 bases). With 4 bases removed from V and 4 bases from J, the gap between germline ends came to 19 bases. Germline V gene data show CDR1 as SGHRS and CDR2 as YFSETQ. The CDR3 extends over 16 amino acids. CDR3 sequence reads: CASSQRTGRVADTQYF. The CDR3 DNA follows: TGCGCCAGCAGCCAACGGACAGGGAGGGTGGCAGATACGCAGTATTTT.

This clone was seen repeatedly, ten times or more. The chain joins TRBV7-3 to TRBJ2-2; D is unclear. Trimming pared 2 bases from V and 0 bases from J, leaving 4 bases between. CDR1 SGHTA and CDR2 FQGTGA come from the germline V gene. The CDR3 loop spans 14 amino acids. The CDR3 spells CASSLGANTGELFF. The CDR3 DNA is TGTGCCAGCAGCTTAGGGGCGAACACCGGGGAGCTGTTTTTT.

On this clone: A read error may be the cause here, since a much bigger clone is one base away. The sample has other DNA sequences that encode this CDR3 too. J is TRBJ1-5 and V is TRBV5-6; TRBD1 might be the D (5 bases). Germline V gives CDR1 SGHDT, CDR2 YYEEEE. CDR3 length: 14 residues. The DNA of the CDR3 is TGTGCCAGCAGTTATACAGGTAGCAATCAGCCTCAGCATTTT. Amino acids: CASSYTGSNQPQHF.

Concerning this clone itself: This may be a read error: a much more frequent sequence differs by one nucleotide. This CDR3 is also generated by other DNA sequences in the sample. The rearrangement uses TRBV3-1 and TRBJ1-3, with TRBD1 as a possible D gene (6 bases). Per germline, CDR1 LGHDT and CDR2 YNNKEL (reference sequence). This CDR3 has 18 amino acids. The CDR3 region has the DNA TGTGCCAGTAGCCAAGGGCCGGGGACACCAAGCTCTGGAAACACCATATATTTT. It is translated as CASSQGPGTPSSGNTIYF.

This clone was detected ten times or more. The chain employs TRBV7-9 and TRBJ2-5; D unresolved. Germline loops: CDR1 SEHNR, CDR2 FQNEAQ (reference sequence). The CDR3 sequence is 13 residues long. V lost 1 base and J lost 4, with 7 bases in between. The CDR3 DNA follows: TGTGCCAGCAGCTTAGGGAAGGGAGAGACCCAGTACTTC. Translation: CASSLGKGETQYF.

A note on this clone: With a much larger clone just one base away, this may be a read error. The same CDR3 arises from other DNA sequences in this sample as well. The J gene is TRBJ1-5, the V gene TRBV20-1, with D maybe TRBD1 (6 bases). CDR1 is DFQATT, CDR2 SNEGSKA, per germline (reference sequence). The CDR3 has 15 residues. DNA of the CDR3: TGCAGTGTTAGAGTGGGGGCAATCAGCAATCAGCCTCAGCATTTT. This codes for CSVRVGAISNQPQHF.

This clone showed up many times. This chain links TRBV24-1 with TRBJ2-3; 7 bases match TRBD1. The CDR3 covers 14 residues. Germline V gives CDR1 KGHDR, CDR2 SFDVKD. The J segment lost 10 bases and the V segment lost 4 bases, leaving 10 bases of the junction unmatched. The DNA of the CDR3 is TGTGCCACCAGTGACCCGGGACAGCCGGAATCGCAGTATTTT. Protein: CATSDPGQPESQYF.

This clone was recorded at least ten times. The gene calls are TRBV10-2 and TRBJ1-1; 9 bases are a match to TRBD1. Germline-derived CDR1 and CDR2 are WSHSY and SAAADI. J gave up 4 bases and V 7 bases, and 4 bases lay outside the gene matches. This CDR3 region has 13 residues. The CDR3, as DNA: TGCGCCAGCAAAAGGACAGGGGTCACTGAAGCTTTCTTT. Its translation: CASKRTGVTEAFF.

This clone was counted ten times or more. The genes are TRBV30 and TRBJ2-7, with D possibly matching TRBD1 (6 bases). The CDR3 is 13 residues long. With 2 bases removed from V and 3 bases from J, the gap between germline ends came to 11 bases. CDR1 is GTSNPN, CDR2 SVGIG, per germline (reference sequence). The CDR3: CAWSFAGDYEQYF. In DNA form, the CDR3 reads TGTGCCTGGAGTTTTGCAGGGGACTACGAGCAGTACTTC.

This clone was picked up many times. The V call is TRBV4-1, the J call TRBJ1-3, with D possibly TRBD1 on 5 matching bases. CDR3 length equals 17 residues. The V and J ends lost 3 bases and 0 bases respectively, with 15 bases between them. The germline V gene encodes CDR1 MGHRA and CDR2 YSYEKL. CDR3 residues: CASSQGLSGLSGNTIYF. The CDR3 DNA is TGCGCCAGCAGCCAGGGGCTTTCAGGCCTCTCTGGAAACACCATATATTTT.